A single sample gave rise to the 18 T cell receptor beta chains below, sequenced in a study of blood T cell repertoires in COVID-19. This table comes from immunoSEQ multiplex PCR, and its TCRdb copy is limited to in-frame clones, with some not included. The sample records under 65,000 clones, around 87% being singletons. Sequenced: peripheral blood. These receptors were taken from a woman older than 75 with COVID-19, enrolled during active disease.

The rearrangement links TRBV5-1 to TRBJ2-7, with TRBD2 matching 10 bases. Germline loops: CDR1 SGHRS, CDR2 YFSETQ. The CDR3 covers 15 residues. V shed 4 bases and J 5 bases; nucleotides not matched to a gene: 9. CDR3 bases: TGCGCCAGCAGCCTCCAGCGGGGGGGCCTCAACGAGCAGTACTTC. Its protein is CASSLQRGGLNEQYF.

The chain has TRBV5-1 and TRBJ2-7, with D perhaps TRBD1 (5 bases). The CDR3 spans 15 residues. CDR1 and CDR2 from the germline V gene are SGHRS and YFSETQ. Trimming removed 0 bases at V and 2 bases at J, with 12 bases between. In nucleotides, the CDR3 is TGCGCCAGCAGCTTGGAGTCAGGGCCCACCTACGAGCAGTACTTC. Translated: CASSLESGPTYEQYF.

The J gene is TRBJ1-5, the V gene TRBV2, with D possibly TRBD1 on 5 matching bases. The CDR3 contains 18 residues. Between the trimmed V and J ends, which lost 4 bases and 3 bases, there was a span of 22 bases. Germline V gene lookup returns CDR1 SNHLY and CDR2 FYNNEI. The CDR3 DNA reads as TGTGCCAGCAGTGGGGGCCGGCTCGCCCGGCCCGACAATCAGCCCCAGCATTTT. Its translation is CASSGGRLARPDNQPQHF.

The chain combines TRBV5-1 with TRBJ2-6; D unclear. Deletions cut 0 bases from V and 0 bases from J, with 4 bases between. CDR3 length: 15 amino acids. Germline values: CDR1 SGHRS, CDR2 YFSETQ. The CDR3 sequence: CASSLVRSGANVLTF. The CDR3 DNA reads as TGCGCCAGCAGCTTGGTCCGCTCTGGGGCCAACGTCCTGACTTTC.

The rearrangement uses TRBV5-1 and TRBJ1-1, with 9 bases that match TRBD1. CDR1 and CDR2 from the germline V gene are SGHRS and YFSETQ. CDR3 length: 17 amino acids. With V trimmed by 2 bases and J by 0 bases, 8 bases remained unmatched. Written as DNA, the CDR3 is TGCGCCAGCAGCTTAAAAGACAGGGGGTTCATGAACACTGAAGCTTTCTTT. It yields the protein CASSLKDRGFMNTEAFF.

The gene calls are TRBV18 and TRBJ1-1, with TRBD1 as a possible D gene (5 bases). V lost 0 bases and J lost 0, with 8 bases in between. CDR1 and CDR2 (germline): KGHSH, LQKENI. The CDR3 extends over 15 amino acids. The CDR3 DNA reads TGTGCCAGCTCACCACCAACAGGATTGAACACTGAAGCTTTCTTT. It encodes CASSPPTGLNTEAFF.

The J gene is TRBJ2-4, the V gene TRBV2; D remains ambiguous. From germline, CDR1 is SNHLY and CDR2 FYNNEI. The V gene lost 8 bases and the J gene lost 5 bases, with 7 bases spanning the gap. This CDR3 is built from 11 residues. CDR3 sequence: CASSPENIQYF. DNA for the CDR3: TGTGCCAGCTCCCCAGAAAACATTCAGTACTTC.

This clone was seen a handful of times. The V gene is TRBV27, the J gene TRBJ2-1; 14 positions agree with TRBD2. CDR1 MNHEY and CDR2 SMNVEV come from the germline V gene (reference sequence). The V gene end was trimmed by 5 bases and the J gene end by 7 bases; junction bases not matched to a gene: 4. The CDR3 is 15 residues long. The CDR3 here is CASSGLAGGLNEQFF. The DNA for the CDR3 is TGTGCCAGCAGTGGACTAGCGGGGGGCCTGAATGAGCAGTTCTTC.

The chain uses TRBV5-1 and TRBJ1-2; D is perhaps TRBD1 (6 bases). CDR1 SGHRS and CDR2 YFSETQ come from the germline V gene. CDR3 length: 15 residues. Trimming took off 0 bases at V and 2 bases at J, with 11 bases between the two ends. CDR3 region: CASSLEQGQNYGYTF. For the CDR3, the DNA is TGCGCCAGCAGCTTGGAGCAGGGGCAGAACTATGGCTACACCTTC.

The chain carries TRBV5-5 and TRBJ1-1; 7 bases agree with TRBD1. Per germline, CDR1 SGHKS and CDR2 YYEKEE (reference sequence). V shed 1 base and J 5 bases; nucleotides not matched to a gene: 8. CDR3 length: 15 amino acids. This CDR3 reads CASSLIGRGWTEAFF. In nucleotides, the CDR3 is TGTGCCAGCAGCTTGATCGGCAGGGGGTGGACTGAAGCTTTCTTT.

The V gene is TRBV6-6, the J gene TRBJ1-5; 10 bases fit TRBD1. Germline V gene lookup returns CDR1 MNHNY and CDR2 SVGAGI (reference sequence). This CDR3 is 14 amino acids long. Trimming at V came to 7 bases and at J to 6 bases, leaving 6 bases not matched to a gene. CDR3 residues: CASIEGDRGQPQHF. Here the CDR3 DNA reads TGTGCCAGCATCGAGGGGGACAGGGGTCAGCCCCAGCATTTT.

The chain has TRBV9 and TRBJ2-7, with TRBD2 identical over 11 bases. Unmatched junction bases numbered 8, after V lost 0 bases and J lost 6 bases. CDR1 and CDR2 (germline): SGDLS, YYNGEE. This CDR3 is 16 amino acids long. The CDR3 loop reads CASSVAGSGGASEQYF. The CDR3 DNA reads TGTGCCAGCAGCGTAGCAGGTAGCGGGGGGGCCTCCGAGCAGTACTTC. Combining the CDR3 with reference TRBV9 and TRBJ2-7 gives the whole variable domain DSGVTQTPKHLITATGQRVTLRCSPRSGDLSVYWYQQSLDQGLQFLIQYYNGEERAKGNILERFSAQQFPDLHSELNLSSLELGDSALYFCASSVAGSGGASEQYFGPGTRLTVT.

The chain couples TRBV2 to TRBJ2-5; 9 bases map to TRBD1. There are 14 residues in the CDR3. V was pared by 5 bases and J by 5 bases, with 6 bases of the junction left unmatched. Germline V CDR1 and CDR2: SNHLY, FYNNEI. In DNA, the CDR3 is TGTGCCAGCAGTCCCGGGACAGGGTCCGAGACCCAGTACTTC. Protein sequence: CASSPGTGSETQYF.

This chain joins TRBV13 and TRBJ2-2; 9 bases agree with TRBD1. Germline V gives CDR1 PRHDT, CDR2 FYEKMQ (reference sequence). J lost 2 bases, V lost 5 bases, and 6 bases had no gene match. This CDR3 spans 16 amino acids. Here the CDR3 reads CASSLRTGVNTGELFF. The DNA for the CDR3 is TGTGCCAGCAGCCTCAGGACAGGGGTTAACACCGGGGAGCTGTTTTTT.

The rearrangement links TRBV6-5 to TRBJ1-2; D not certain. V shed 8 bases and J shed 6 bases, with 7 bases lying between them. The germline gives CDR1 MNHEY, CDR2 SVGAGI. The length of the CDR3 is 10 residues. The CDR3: CASRENGYTF. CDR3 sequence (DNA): TGTGCCAGCCGGGAAAATGGCTACACCTTC.

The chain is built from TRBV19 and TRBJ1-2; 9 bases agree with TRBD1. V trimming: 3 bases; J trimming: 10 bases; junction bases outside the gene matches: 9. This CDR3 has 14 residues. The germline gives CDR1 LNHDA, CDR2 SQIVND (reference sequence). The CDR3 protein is CASSMFRGTGYYTF. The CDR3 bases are TGTGCCAGTAGTATGTTCCGAGGGACAGGGTACTACACCTTC.

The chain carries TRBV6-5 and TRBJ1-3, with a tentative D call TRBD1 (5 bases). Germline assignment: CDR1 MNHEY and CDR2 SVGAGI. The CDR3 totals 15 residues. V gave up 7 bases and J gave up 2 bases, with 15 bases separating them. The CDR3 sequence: CASTAGGVAGNTIYF. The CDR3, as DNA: TGTGCCAGCACCGCCGGGGGGGTGGCTGGAAACACCATATATTTT.

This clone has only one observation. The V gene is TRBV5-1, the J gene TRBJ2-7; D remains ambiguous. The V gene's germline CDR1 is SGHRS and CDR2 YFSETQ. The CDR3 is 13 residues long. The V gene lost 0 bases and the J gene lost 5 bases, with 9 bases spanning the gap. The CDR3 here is CASSLAISDEQYF. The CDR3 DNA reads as TGCGCCAGCAGCTTGGCCATCAGTGACGAGCAGTACTTC.